The rows below give T cell receptor beta chains drawn from one sample of a study of beta chain features in type 1 diabetes. The data were produced by immunoSEQ multiplex PCR, yet TCRdb's version contains in-frame clones alone and is incomplete. Of approximately 300,000 clones listed, approximately 11% are singletons. Sample: naive CD4+ T cells from blood. The receptors come from a woman aged 25 to 39 in good health. The CDR3 runs from the conserved cysteine through the conserved F or W. D genes are given only for firm matches. Where a row states a size, it is once, few, many or the class of an expanded clone; other rows omit it.

v_gene	abundance	d_gene	j_gene	CDR3aa	CDR3nt
TRBV5-1	few	TRBD2	TRBJ2-2	CASSLGLSGMAGELFF	TGCGCCAGCAGCTTGGGCCTTAGCGGGATGGCCGGGGAGCTGTTTTTT
TRBV7-9	.	.	TRBJ1-1	CASSLLSPQLTEAFF	TGTGCCAGCAGCTTACTATCCCCACAGCTCACTGAAGCTTTCTTT
TRBV28	.	.	TRBJ1-1	CSSRSNTEAFF	TGTTCCTCCCGGTCGAACACTGAAGCTTTCTTT
TRBV19	.	.	TRBJ2-6	CASSIVGGAGANVLTF	TGTGCCAGTAGTATCGTTGGGGGCGCTGGGGCCAACGTCCTGACTTTC
TRBV30	few	TRBD1	TRBJ1-4	CAGPTGSNEKLFF	TGTGCCGGCCCGACAGGGTCTAATGAAAAACTGTTTTTT
TRBV27	few	.	TRBJ1-2	CASSLRENYGYTF	TGTGCCAGCAGTTTAAGGGAGAATTATGGCTACACCTTC
TRBV30	.	.	TRBJ1-2	CAWSVVGDYGYTF	TGTGCCTGGAGTGTTGTCGGGGACTATGGCTACACCTTC
TRBV28	few	.	TRBJ2-7	CASTRASRGPSYEQYF	TGTGCCAGCACCCGTGCCTCCAGGGGACCCTCCTACGAGCAGTACTTC
TRBV6-6	.	.	TRBJ2-3	CASRSAGFTDTQYF	TGTGCCAGCAGATCAGCGGGTTTTACAGATACGCAGTATTTT
TRBV29-1	.	TRBD1	TRBJ1-5	CSVGTGGQPQHF	TGCAGCGTTGGGACAGGGGGACAGCCCCAGCATTTT
TRBV10-3	.	TRBD1	TRBJ2-5	CAISRQGDGETQYF	TGTGCCATCAGCCGACAGGGAGATGGGGAGACCCAGTACTTC
TRBV6-1	.	.	TRBJ2-7	CASGRTRGSSYEQYF	TGTGCCAGCGGGCGGACTCGGGGGAGCTCCTACGAGCAGTACTTC
TRBV7-9	.	.	TRBJ1-2	CASSSRTF	TGTGCCAGCAGCTCCCGCACCTTC
TRBV21-1	few	.	TRBJ2-2	CASSTRDGPGQNTGELFF	TGTGCCAGCAGCACAAGAGATGGGCCGGGACAGAACACCGGGGAGCTGTTTTTT
TRBV4-3	few	.	TRBJ2-1	CASSQPGSSYNEQFF	TGCGCCAGCAGCCAACCCGGGAGCTCCTACAATGAGCAGTTCTTC
TRBV18	.	.	TRBJ2-6	CASSPSDSGANVLTF	TGTGCCAGCTCACCGAGTGACTCTGGGGCCAACGTCCTGACTTTC
TRBV5-4	few	.	TRBJ2-1	CASSLGPANEQFF	TGTGCCAGCAGCCTGGGGCCAGCGAATGAGCAGTTCTTC
TRBV4-1	.	TRBD1	TRBJ2-1	CASSQFGTGDEQFF	TGCGCCAGCAGCCAGTTCGGGACAGGAGATGAGCAGTTCTTC
TRBV4-2	.	.	TRBJ2-7	CASSQEYSLSSYEQYF	TGTGCCAGCAGCCAAGAATACAGCCTAAGCTCCTACGAGCAGTACTTC
TRBV7-6	few	.	TRBJ2-6	CASSLYSGANVLTF	TGTGCCAGCAGCTTATATTCTGGGGCCAACGTCCTGACTTTC
TRBV5-1	.	TRBD1	TRBJ2-7	CASRRTGGVYEQYF	TGCGCCAGCCGGCGAACAGGGGGCGTCTACGAGCAGTACTTC
TRBV29-1	.	.	TRBJ1-4	CSATRGEKLFF	TGCAGCGCCACCCGGGGTGAAAAACTGTTTTTT
TRBV29-1	.	TRBD2	TRBJ2-1	CSVEFGLAGGPGYNEQFF	TGCAGCGTTGAATTTGGACTAGCGGGAGGGCCAGGCTACAATGAGCAGTTCTTC
TRBV7-2	few	.	TRBJ2-5	CASSRGTAKETQYF	TGTGCCAGCAGCCGGGGGACGGCGAAAGAGACCCAGTACTTC
TRBV6-5	few	TRBD1	TRBJ2-7	CASSAGQDPYEQYF	TGTGCCAGCAGTGCCGGACAGGACCCCTACGAGCAGTACTTC
TRBV28	few	.	TRBJ2-3	CASSPGSLHTDTQYF	TGTGCCAGCAGTCCGGGGAGCCTACACACAGATACGCAGTATTTT
TRBV9	few	.	TRBJ2-3	CASSVVGTSDTQYF	TGTGCCAGCAGCGTAGTGGGGACTTCAGATACGCAGTATTTT
TRBV5-1	few	TRBD2	TRBJ2-1	CASSFYTSGKSGNEQFF	TGCGCCAGCAGCTTCTATACTAGCGGGAAATCTGGCAATGAGCAGTTCTTC
TRBV7-3	few	.	TRBJ1-1	CASSGDINTEAFF	TGTGCCAGCAGCGGGGACATCAACACTGAAGCTTTCTTT
TRBV7-6	few	.	TRBJ2-1	CASSQRAESSYNEQFF	TGTGCCAGCAGCCAAAGAGCGGAAAGCTCCTACAATGAGCAGTTCTTC
TRBV30	.	TRBD2	TRBJ2-3	CAWSVGTSGRTDTQYF	TGTGCCTGGAGTGTCGGGACTAGCGGCCGCACAGATACGCAGTATTTT
TRBV5-4	.	TRBD2	TRBJ2-3	CASSLVAGDTDTQYF	TGTGCCAGCAGCTTGGTTGCGGGGGACACAGATACGCAGTATTTT
TRBV18	.	TRBD2	TRBJ2-1	CASSPRTSGINEQFF	TGTGCCAGCTCACCCCGGACTAGCGGGATTAATGAGCAGTTCTTC
TRBV5-4	.	.	TRBJ2-2	CASSPRRRLETGELFF	TGTGCCAGCAGCCCTCGGAGACGGCTAGAAACAGGGGAGCTGTTTTTT
TRBV15	few	TRBD2	TRBJ2-2	CATSTRLAGAGGELFF	TGTGCCACCAGCACGAGACTAGCGGGAGCTGGCGGGGAGCTGTTTTTT
TRBV7-9	few	.	TRBJ1-2	CASSLDRVVGYTF	TGTGCCAGCAGCTTAGACAGGGTGGTTGGCTACACCTTC
TRBV19	few	.	TRBJ2-2	CASRRTQQNTGELFF	TGTGCCAGTAGGCGGACACAGCAGAACACCGGGGAGCTGTTTTTT